Below, one T cell receptor (beta chain) is given with its context. This sample was included in a study of T cell changes during pregnancy in multiple sclerosis. J was trimmed by 9 bases and V by 1 base; bases with no gene match: 13. The CDR3 has 16 amino acids. Germline loops: CDR1 KGHSH, CDR2 LQKENI. Repertoires were generated with immunoSEQ multiplex PCR, while TCRdb's copy carries only in-frame clones and drops some. The data show more than 75,000 clones, with around 93% seen just once and 2.5% held by the top ten. This specimen was peripheral blood, taken in the third trimester of pregnancy. This receptor was obtained from a female donor with multiple sclerosis, enrolled in a pregnancy study. The rearrangement links TRBV18 to TRBJ2-7, with 9 bases lining up with TRBD2. The CDR3 nucleotides read TGTGCCAGCTCACCACGTGCGGGGGGGGCTAAGGACTTGCAGTACTTC. This codes for CASSPRAGGAKDLQYF.